Sequencing of this TCR beta chain was carried out in a study of T cell responses to AZD1222 COVID-19 vaccine. Combined were second doses at about 4 or about 12 weeks. As concerns this clone: Its specificity is not known.

Libraries were prepared by immunoSEQ multiplex PCR; TCRdb keeps only in-frame clonotypes and omits some of them. The sample lists around 150,000 clones; 85% to 95% were seen once. Overall study results and limits: No day 14 peak samples; only post-peak repertoires were characterized. The sample set comprised mostly white British donors with more females, and clonal diversity was possibly underestimated. Unmutated variant regions are reportedly the target of nearly half of TCRs that are spike-specific.

V lost 5 bases, J lost 6 bases, and 13 bases lay in between. The CDR3 spans 13 residues. Germline V gene sequence: CDR1 SEHNR, CDR2 FQNEAQ (reference sequence). The V and J genes are TRBV7-9 and TRBJ1-1; unclear D gene. The sequence was collected from an adult who received the AZD1222 COVID-19 vaccine. The sample was peripheral blood, taken 28 days after the second AZD1222 dose. The CDR3 region has the DNA TGTGCCAGCAGCCCCCCTCGGGAGCCTGAAGCTTTCTTT. This gives the protein CASSPPREPEAFF.